This TCR beta chain was found in a study of technical replicates of blood from a few donors. The protocol was immunoSEQ multiplex PCR, while the TCRdb copy is restricted to in-frame clones and leaves out a portion. The table includes tens of thousands of clones, approximately 98% detected once. This CDR3 comprises 14 residues. V was pared by 7 bases and J by 0 bases, with 4 bases of the junction left unmatched. The germline gives CDR1 ENHRY, CDR2 SYGVKD. This clonotype was obtained from a human donor in good health. The sequenced sample consisted of T cells isolated from PBMCs. The chain joins TRBV10-3 to TRBJ2-3; TRBD1 matches 7 bases. CDR3 in DNA: TGTGCCATCAATCCGGGACAGAGCACAGATACGCAGTATTTT. Translated: CAINPGQSTDTQYF.